This T cell receptor (beta chain) is drawn from a study of shared clonotypes between healthy human individuals. From CD4+ cells came CD45RA+ naive and CD45RA-negative memory subsets. V was pared by 7 bases and J by 3 bases, with 13 bases between. Germline V gene data show CDR1 as SNHLY and CDR2 as FYNNEI. This CDR3 region has 13 residues. Method: immunoSEQ multiplex PCR; TCRdb's copy keeps in-frame clones and lacks some. Of 2 million to 2.5 million clones listed, 85% to 95% are singletons. The sequenced sample consisted of naive CD4+ T cells from PBMCs. Subset given: CD45RA+ positively selected. V gene TRBV2 combines with J gene TRBJ2-7, with D maybe TRBD2 (5 bases). The sequence was collected from a man aged 18 to 30 in good health. Some clones in this sample may be carry-over from other donors' samples. The CDR3 reads CASKRDYNYEQYF. CDR3 DNA sequence: TGTGCCAGCAAACGCGACTACAACTACGAGCAGTACTTC.